This T cell receptor beta chain was observed in a study of OX40 agonist ivuxolimab in advanced cancers. Across the study: A partial response was reached by three patients: one with hepatocellular carcinoma and two with cutaneous melanoma.

Germline CDR1 SGHAT, CDR2 FQNNGV. This CDR3 is built from 16 residues. V was clipped by 5 bases and J by 6 bases; unmatched bases: 14. A note on this clone: Its antigen remains unknown.

Study results and caveats: Researchers did not establish what antigens the expanded peripheral T cells target. Clonal expansion was seen in CD4+ and CD8+ blood T cells by week 6 at 0.1 to 3.0 mg/kg. Low normalized T-cell clonal expansion was also seen in some nonresponders.

Produced via immunoSEQ multiplex PCR; TCRdb's table is partial and in-frame only. The sample has some 64,000 clones; about 92% are singletons. The TCR comes from an adult with an advanced solid tumor such as melanoma, head and neck, liver or kidney cancer. J is TRBJ2-5 and V is TRBV11-2; 8 bases are shared with TRBD1. The sequences come from CD4+ or CD8+ T cells sorted from blood, collected in a trial of the OX40 agonist ivuxolimab. The CDR3, as DNA: TGTGCCAGCAGCGCGAGCTTGGGACAGGAGAGGCAGACCCAGTACTTC. Its protein product is CASSASLGQERQTQYF.